This T cell receptor (beta chain) was found in a study of blood T cells in healthy people across ages. Caucasian, healthy and from Russia, the donors were aged between about 6 and 100. Researchers report isolating at least 7 million PBMCs per sample. Points from the study as a whole: Fewer expanded clones and more diversity marked long-lived versus aged donors.

Using a J-beta primer mix together with a sample-barcoded 5' primer, a second PCR was run for about 7 to 12 cycles. Samples each returned at least 2.5 million CDR3-containing paired-end reads. Each CDR3 protein gets one entry after TCRdb re-called the 5' RACE reads with MiXCR. This table has about 1.6 million distinct CDR3 sequences, around 35% appearing once. The CDR3 has 13 residues. Trimming removed 0 bases at V and 3 bases at J, with 8 bases between. The germline V gene encodes CDR1 SQVTM and CDR2 ANQGSEA. This clonotype was found a few times. Its specificity is unknown. Sequencing was carried out using blood. This sequence was found in a woman in her 30s in good health. The genes are TRBV29-1 and TRBJ2-5; D unclear. The CDR3 reads CSVEDGTKETQYF. CDR3 nucleotides: TGCAGCGTTGAAGATGGTACTAAAGAGACCCAGTACTTC.